A single sample is the source of the 30 T cell receptor beta chains below, sequenced in a study of cytomegalovirus exposure and HLA in healthy donors listed by TCRdb under 2017. Preparation of the library involved the immunoSEQ multiplex PCR assay. For the multiplex PCR, a mixture combining 60 forward primers for TCR Vbeta segments and 13 reverse primers for TCR Jbeta segments was used. TCRdb took over this immuneACCESS table, retaining in-frame rearrangements with V and J assigned. Such tables are incomplete; in checked studies, under half of the missing clones stem from an unresolved V gene, and the remainder is unexplained. The sample table contains more than 95,000 clones; only one count was recorded for more than 80% of them. Jointly, the top ten make up under 6.5% of the sample. The sample consisted of PBMCs. These receptors were obtained from a man younger than 30 in good health and CMV-seronegative.

The chain combines TRBV2 with TRBJ2-7, with 7 bases matching TRBD1. The CDR3 consists of 13 residues. Per germline, CDR1 SNHLY and CDR2 FYNNEI. V shed 6 bases, J shed 3 bases, and the junction held 5 bases outside the gene matches. The DNA for the CDR3 is TGTGCCAGCAGCCGGGACAGAGACTACGAGCAGTACTTC. Protein sequence: CASSRDRDYEQYF.

CDR3 sequence reads: CASSLARRDRGAFF. Here the CDR3 DNA reads TGTGCCAGCAGCTTAGCCCGGCGGGACAGGGGAGCTTTCTTT. This sequence joins TRBV11-2 and TRBJ1-1; 10 positions match TRBD1. The CDR3 length is 14 residues. CDR1 is SGHAT, CDR2 FQNNGV, per germline. The trim removed 1 base at V and 10 bases at J, leaving 6 bases unmatched.

The rearrangement links TRBV6-6 to TRBJ2-7, with D maybe TRBD1 (5 bases). Germline CDR1 MNHNY, CDR2 SVGAGI (reference sequence). Trimming took 6 bases from V and 0 from J, leaving 18 bases between them. CDR3 length equals 16 residues. CDR3 nucleotide sequence: TGTGCCAGCAGCCGACGACAAGACAGATCCTCCTACGAGCAGTACTTC. It translates to CASSRRQDRSSYEQYF.

The chain uses TRBV5-1 and TRBJ2-1; TRBD2 is a possible D gene (6 bases). This CDR3 comprises 16 residues. Germline-derived CDR1 and CDR2 are SGHRS and YFSETQ. V lost 4 bases and J lost 9, with 23 bases in between. The CDR3 is CASSIGRSGATGEQFF. CDR3 in DNA: TGCGCCAGCAGCATTGGTCGTAGCGGAGCGACGGGTGAGCAGTTCTTC.

The gene calls are TRBV6-1 and TRBJ1-1, with TRBD1 matching 7 bases. J gave up 8 bases and V 6 bases, and 6 bases lay outside the gene matches. Germline lookup yields CDR1 MNHNS and CDR2 SASEGT. CDR3 length: 12 amino acids. CDR3 sequence reads: CASRNRQGEAFF. The DNA of the CDR3 is TGTGCCAGCAGGAATAGACAGGGCGAAGCTTTCTTT.

V usage is TRBV13 and J usage is TRBJ1-2; D not certain. Trimming pared 1 base from V and 8 bases from J, leaving 14 bases between. The CDR3 contains 14 residues. CDR1 PRHDT and CDR2 FYEKMQ come from the germline V gene (reference sequence). Here the CDR3 DNA reads TGTGCCAGCAGCTTAGCTTCCTTAGCGGGGGGCTACACCTTC. Its translation: CASSLASLAGGYTF.

The chain links TRBV28 to TRBJ2-7, with 9 bases identical to TRBD2. The V gene's germline CDR1 is MDHEN and CDR2 SYDVKM. The CDR3 consists of 15 residues. V dropped 7 bases and J dropped 2; count of bases not matched to a gene: 9. The chain's CDR3 is CASTFRASGTYEQYF. In DNA form, the CDR3 reads TGTGCCAGCACTTTCCGGGCTAGCGGGACCTACGAGCAGTACTTC.

In its sample, this clone was seen a few times. The rearrangement uses TRBV13 and TRBJ2-1, with 8 bases fitting TRBD2. V was clipped by 5 bases and J by 10 bases; unmatched bases: 7. The CDR3 sequence is 13 residues long. CDR1 is PRHDT, CDR2 FYEKMQ, per germline (reference sequence). CDR3 loop: CASSPREGREQFF. In DNA form, the CDR3 reads TGTGCCAGCAGCCCCCGGGAGGGACGGGAGCAGTTCTTC.

This clone was counted a few times. Distinct nucleotide sequences in the sample also encode this CDR3. This chain joins TRBV27 and TRBJ2-7; TRBD2 agrees at 11 bases. The germline V gene has CDR1 MNHEY and CDR2 SMNVEV (reference sequence). J gave up 3 bases and V 6 bases, and 7 bases lay outside the gene matches. The CDR3 has 15 amino acids. The CDR3 reads CASRGTSGSIYEQYF. In nucleotides, the CDR3 is TGTGCCAGCAGGGGAACTAGCGGGAGTATCTACGAGCAGTACTTC.

J is TRBJ1-1 and V is TRBV7-9; possible D gene TRBD1, 6 bases. CDR1 is SEHNR, CDR2 FQNEAQ, per germline (reference sequence). The CDR3 sequence is 13 residues long. The V and J ends lost 3 bases and 4 bases respectively, with 9 bases between them. The CDR3 coding sequence is TGTGCCAGCAGCTTCGGCAGGGGCACTGAAGCTTTCTTT. Residues: CASSFGRGTEAFF. The full variable domain, completed using reference TRBV7-9 and TRBJ1-1, is DTGVSQNPRHKITKRGQNVTFRCDPISEHNRLYWYRQTLGQGPEFLTYFQNEAQLEKSRLLSDRFSAERPKGSFSTLEIQRTEQGDSAMYLCASSFGRGTEAFFGQGTRLTVV.

CDR3 in DNA: TGTGCCAGCAGCGTCTCGACTAGCGGGAAGCTGAATGAGCAGTTCTTC. Encoded protein: CASSVSTSGKLNEQFF. The chain uses TRBV11-2 and TRBJ2-1, with 11 bases matching TRBD2. The germline V gene has CDR1 SGHAT and CDR2 FQNNGV. With 5 bases clipped from V and 7 bases from J, the junction kept 10 bases outside the gene matches. The CDR3 has 16 residues.

V and J are TRBV19 and TRBJ2-7, with a weak D call TRBD1 (6 bases). This CDR3 is built from 15 residues. The germline V gene encodes CDR1 LNHDA and CDR2 SQIVND (reference sequence). V was trimmed by 1 base and J by 3 bases, leaving 13 bases between them. CDR3 coding DNA: TGTGCCAGTAGTATAGGGACGACAGGTTACTACGAGCAGTACTTC. This gives the protein CASSIGTTGYYEQYF.

The rearrangement uses TRBV4-1 and TRBJ2-7; TRBD1 is a possible D gene (6 bases). Germline lookup yields CDR1 MGHRA and CDR2 YSYEKL. V lost 6 bases and J 5 bases, leaving 20 bases between the germline ends. This CDR3 is 15 amino acids long. The CDR3, as DNA: TGCGCCAGCAGTCTAAAGGCGGGTTGGGACAACGAGCAGTACTTC. Amino acids: CASSLKAGWDNEQYF.

The chain has TRBV5-4 and TRBJ2-1; no firm D call. The CDR3 is 16 amino acids. The V gene lost 0 bases and the J gene lost 0 bases, with 10 bases spanning the gap. Germline lookup yields CDR1 SGHNT and CDR2 YYREEE (reference sequence). DNA of the CDR3: TGTGCCAGCAGCTTGGCTGCGGCAAGCTCCTACAATGAGCAGTTCTTC. It specifies CASSLAAASSYNEQFF. The full variable domain, in which reference TRBV5-4 and TRBJ2-1 provide the parts outside the CDR3, is ETGVTQSPTHLIKTRGQQVTLRCSSQSGHNTVSWYQQALGQGPQFIFQYYREEENGRGNFPPRFSGLQFPNYSSELNVNALELDDSALYLCASSLAAASSYNEQFFGPGTRLTVL.

V is TRBV7-9 and J is TRBJ1-4; D possibly corresponds to TRBD1 (5 bases). This CDR3 is built from 12 residues. CDR1 and CDR2 (germline): SEHNR, FQNEAQ (reference sequence). V was trimmed by 5 bases and J by 11 bases, leaving 12 bases between them. CDR3 protein: CASSVRAGKLFF. The DNA for the CDR3 is TGTGCCAGCAGCGTCAGGGCTGGGAAACTGTTTTTT.

This clone has only one observation. The chain combines TRBV6-1 with TRBJ2-3; D call uncertain. The CDR3 length is 13 residues. The germline V gene has CDR1 MNHNS and CDR2 SASEGT. Between the trimmed V and J ends, which lost 5 bases and 1 base, there was a span of 7 bases. CDR3 sequence: CASSLLGTDTQYF. In nucleotides, the CDR3 is TGTGCCAGCAGTCTCCTCGGCACAGATACGCAGTATTTT.

The chain combines TRBV28 with TRBJ2-5; D is perhaps TRBD2 (6 bases). Germline V gene lookup returns CDR1 MDHEN and CDR2 SYDVKM. This CDR3 spans 19 amino acids. The germline V and J ends were trimmed by 5 bases and 6 bases, with 31 bases remaining between them. The CDR3 sequence: CASSNGIRDIRRAHKTQYF. Here the CDR3 DNA reads TGTGCCAGCAGTAACGGGATACGGGATATCCGGAGGGCCCATAAGACCCAGTACTTC.

Regarding this clone: The junction and the germline gene differ at one end; a read error may be behind it. The rearrangement joins TRBV6-5 to TRBJ2-7, with no clear D. Germline CDR1 is MNHEY and CDR2 is SVGAGI. The CDR3 covers 11 residues. The CDR3 is CVSSDGREQYF. In DNA form, the CDR3 reads TGTGTCAGCAGTGATGGGCGCGAGCAGTACTTC.

This clone has more than one count but fewer than ten. The chain combines TRBV7-6 with TRBJ2-1; TRBD2 matches at 9 bases. Trimming removed 7 bases from V and 3 bases from J; junction bases left unmatched: 1. The CDR3 covers 13 residues. Germline loops: CDR1 SGHVS, CDR2 FNYEAQ. The CDR3 DNA reads as TGTGCCAGCACTAGCGGGAACTACAATGAGCAGTTCTTC. Its translation is CASTSGNYNEQFF.

The chain recombines TRBV7-2 with TRBJ2-7; TRBD1 matches 9 bases. CDR3 length: 16 amino acids. The germline gives CDR1 SGHTA, CDR2 FQGNSA. V lost 5 bases to trimming and J lost 8 bases; unmatched junction nucleotides: 16. CDR3 DNA: TGTGCCAGCAGCCGGGCCCCGTGGGGACAGGGATTGCAGCAGTACTTC. Its translation is CASSRAPWGQGLQQYF.

This clone was seen only a few times. Other DNA sequences in the sample encode the same CDR3. The genes are TRBV6-6 and TRBJ2-5; 9 bases are a match to TRBD1. Germline CDR1 is MNHNY and CDR2 is SVGAGI (reference sequence). V trimming: 5 bases; J trimming: 3 bases; junction bases outside the gene matches: 7. The CDR3 contains 15 residues. For the CDR3, the DNA is TGTGCCAGCAGTACAGAGGACAGGGGAAAAGAGACCCAGTACTTC. Translating it yields CASSTEDRGKETQYF.

The rearrangement joins TRBV10-3 to TRBJ1-1; D unclear. Germline values: CDR1 ENHRY, CDR2 SYGVKD. This CDR3 spans 12 amino acids. The V end lost 6 bases, the J end lost 8 bases, and 13 bases lay between the germline ends. The CDR3 spells CAISRENEEAFF. The CDR3 nucleotides read TGTGCCATCAGCCGCGAGAACGAGGAAGCTTTCTTT.

V usage is TRBV20-1 and J usage is TRBJ2-1; 7 bases are a match to TRBD2. Germline lookup yields CDR1 DFQATT and CDR2 SNEGSKA (reference sequence). Trimming cost V 6 bases and J 8 bases; bases outside gene matches: 4. The length of the CDR3 is 11 residues. The CDR3 spells CSAKTSDEQFF. Written as DNA, the CDR3 is TGCAGTGCGAAAACTAGCGATGAGCAGTTCTTC.

This clone occurred a few times. The chain uses TRBV9 and TRBJ2-5; D may be TRBD1 (8 bases). Trimming removed 4 bases at V and 2 bases at J, with 18 bases between. Germline CDR1 is SGDLS and CDR2 is YYNGEE. There are 16 residues in the CDR3. For the CDR3, the DNA is TGTGCCAGCAGCTCTAACAGGGGGGGAGGGCAAGAGACCCAGTACTTC. It encodes CASSSNRGGGQETQYF.

In DNA, the CDR3 is TGTGCCAGCCAGGGGCTTAGCACAGATACGCAGTATTTT. Protein product: CASQGLSTDTQYF. The V and J genes are TRBV27 and TRBJ2-3; tentative D call: TRBD1 (6 bases). The germline V gene encodes CDR1 MNHEY and CDR2 SMNVEV (reference sequence). Trimming took off 8 bases at V and 0 bases at J, with 9 bases between the two ends. The CDR3 totals 13 residues.

The chain uses TRBV28 and TRBJ2-7; 13 bases match TRBD2. The CDR3 is 18 amino acids. CDR1 and CDR2 from the germline V gene are MDHEN and SYDVKM. With V trimmed by 4 bases and J by 6 bases, 15 bases remained unmatched. CDR3 nucleotides: TGTGCCAGCAGTTCCCGGACTAGCGGGAGATCGAGAGTGGGCGAGCAGTACTTC. As protein: CASSSRTSGRSRVGEQYF.

V is TRBV6-5 and J is TRBJ2-7; 8 nucleotides agree with TRBD2. Unmatched junction bases numbered 6, after V lost 2 bases and J lost 0 bases. Germline CDR1 and CDR2: MNHEY and SVGAGI. This CDR3 contains 16 residues. As DNA, the CDR3 is TGTGCCAGCAGTTACACCCTCAGCGGGAGCTCCTACGAGCAGTACTTC. This sequence encodes CASSYTLSGSSYEQYF.

This rearrangement joins TRBV28 to TRBJ1-4; 7 nucleotides line up with TRBD1. Trimming at V came to 9 bases and at J to 0 bases, leaving 7 bases not matched to a gene. CDR1 MDHEN and CDR2 SYDVKM come from the germline V gene. The CDR3 has 15 residues. The CDR3 DNA follows: TGTGCCAGTATGACAGGGACTGCAACTAATGAAAAACTGTTTTTT. Amino acid sequence: CASMTGTATNEKLFF.

This chain links TRBV10-2 with TRBJ2-5, with D perhaps TRBD2 (5 bases). The germline gives CDR1 WSHSY, CDR2 SAAADI. V was pared by 6 bases and J by 8 bases, with 13 bases between. The CDR3 runs 12 residues. The CDR3 DNA reads TGCGCCAGCAGCGGTTTGGAGGAAACCCAGTACTTC. This encodes CASSGLEETQYF.

CDR3 protein: CASSQPAGTGLPNEQFF. DNA for the CDR3: TGTGCCAGCAGCCAGCCCGCAGGGACGGGACTACCAAATGAGCAGTTCTTC. This rearrangement joins TRBV5-6 to TRBJ2-1; 7 bases line up with TRBD2. The CDR3 runs 17 residues. Germline V gene sequence: CDR1 SGHDT, CDR2 YYEEEE. V shed 4 bases and J 7 bases; nucleotides not matched to a gene: 17.